These T cell receptor beta chains were read from a single sample in a study of shared clonotypes between healthy human individuals. This table comes from immunoSEQ multiplex PCR, and its TCRdb copy is limited to in-frame clones, with some not included. The table lists tens of thousands of clones, roughly three fifths of them singletons, with around 50% in the top ten. The sample taken for sequencing was memory CD8+ T cells sorted from blood. The receptors were gathered from a young man in good health. Each CDR3 is given with its conserved first and last residue. A D gene is named only where the DNA matches it firmly. Some rows have no size entry. The others give once, few or many, or a class for an expanded clone.

d_call j_call v_call clone_size cdr3_aa cdr3_nt
TRBD2 TRBJ2-7 TRBV6-5 once CASSYSGLAGDEQYF TGTGCCAGCAGTTACTCCGGGCTAGCGGGAGATGAGCAGTACTTC
NA TRBJ2-3 TRBV6-1 NA CASSEFGDTQYF TGTGCCAGCAGTGAATTCGGAGATACGCAGTATTTT
TRBD2 TRBJ2-1 TRBV29-1 once CSVALAERVGQFF TGCAGCGTTGCTCTAGCGGAACGGGTGGGGCAGTTCTTC
NA TRBJ2-1 TRBV30 once CAWSGGVGYNEQFF TGTGCCTGGAGTGGGGGAGTCGGTTACAATGAGCAGTTCTTC
NA TRBJ1-4 TRBV28 few CASTDEGEKLFF TGTGCCTCAACCGATGAGGGGGAAAAACTGTTTTTT
NA TRBJ2-1 TRBV15 NA CATNEGESSNEQFF TGTGCCACCAACGAGGGGGAATCATCAAATGAGCAGTTCTTC
NA TRBJ2-2 TRBV18 NA CASSQDRLPNTGELFF TGTGCCAGCTCACAAGACAGGCTACCGAACACCGGGGAGCTGTTTTTT
NA TRBJ2-3 TRBV6-5 NA CASSSLGGTDTQYF TGTGCCAGCAGTTCCCTCGGAGGCACAGATACGCAGTATTTT
NA TRBJ1-2 TRBV2 NA CASSVPGQSYGYTF TGTGCCAGCAGTGTGCCGGGACAAAGCTATGGCTACACCTTC
NA TRBJ2-6 TRBV5-1 NA CASSSEWAGAGANVLTF TGCGCCAGCAGCTCGGAATGGGCAGGGGCTGGGGCCAACGTCCTGACTTTC
NA TRBJ2-7 TRBV28 NA CASSLGPPAVSYEQYF TGTGCCAGCAGTTTGGGCCCCCCCGCGGTCTCCTACGAGCAGTACTTC
TRBD1 TRBJ2-2 TRBV27 NA CASSLGTGVNTGELFF TGTGCCAGCAGTTTAGGGACAGGGGTGAACACCGGGGAGCTGTTTTTT